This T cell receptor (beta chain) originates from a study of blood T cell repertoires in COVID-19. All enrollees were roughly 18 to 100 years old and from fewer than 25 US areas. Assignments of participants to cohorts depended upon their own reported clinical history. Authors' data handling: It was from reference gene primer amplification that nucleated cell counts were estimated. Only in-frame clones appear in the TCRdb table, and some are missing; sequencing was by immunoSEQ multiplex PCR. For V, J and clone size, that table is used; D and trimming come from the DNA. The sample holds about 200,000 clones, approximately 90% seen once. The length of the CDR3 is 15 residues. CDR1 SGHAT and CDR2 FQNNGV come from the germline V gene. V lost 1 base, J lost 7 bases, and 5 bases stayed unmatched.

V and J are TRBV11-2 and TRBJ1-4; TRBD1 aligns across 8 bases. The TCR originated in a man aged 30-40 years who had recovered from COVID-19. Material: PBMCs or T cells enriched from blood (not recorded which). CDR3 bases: TGTGCCAGCAGCTTAGGGACAGGGAGGGGTGAAAAACTGTTTTTT. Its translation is CASSLGTGRGEKLFF.